The rows below give T cell receptor beta chains drawn from one sample of a study of blood T cell repertoires in COVID-19. TCRdb's table, derived via immunoSEQ multiplex PCR, lists solely in-frame clones and lacks some. The sample has 95,000 to 110,000 clones, 91% seen once. The specimen sequenced was peripheral blood. The receptors were sampled from a human donor in a cohort sampled during active COVID-19. CDR3s include the opening cysteine and the closing phenylalanine or tryptophan. Fields, in order: J gene, D gene, clone size, V gene, CDR3 DNA, CDR3 protein. The D gene is left open where the match is weak. Not all rows give a size; the values are once, few, many and, for expanded clones, a class.

>TRBJ1-2|TRBD1|-|TRBV3-1/TRBV3-2
TGTGCCAGCAGCCCGGGACAGCGAAACTATGGCTACACCTTC
CASSPGQRNYGYTF
>TRBJ1-1|-|-|TRBV28
TGTGCCAGCAGTTTTTCCCTGGGGCCTGAAGCTTTCTTT
CASSFSLGPEAFF
>TRBJ1-1|-|-|TRBV29-1
TGCAGCGTCTTCATGGGGGGTACTGAAGCTTTCTTT
CSVFMGGTEAFF
>TRBJ1-2|TRBD1|-|TRBV19
TGTGCCAGTAGTACCGGACAGGGTATTGGGTATGGCTACACCTTC
CASSTGQGIGYGYTF
>TRBJ2-7|TRBD2|-|TRBV4-1
TGCGCCAGCAGCCAAGATCGGAGCCTAGCGGGAGAGTACGAGCAGTACTTC
CASSQDRSLAGEYEQYF
>TRBJ1-1|-|-|TRBV27
TGTGCCAGCAGTTTAGTTTTAGGGGTGTCGTACACTGAAGCTTTCTTT
CASSLVLGVSYTEAFF
>TRBJ2-7|-|-|TRBV4-2
TGTGCCAGCAGCCCGACAGGGGAGGGTTACGAGCAGTACTTC
CASSPTGEGYEQYF
>TRBJ1-2|-|-|TRBV30
TGTGCCTGGGCAATAACAGGGCCCGGGTATGGCTACACCTTC
CAWAITGPGYGYTF
>TRBJ2-7|TRBD2|-|TRBV28
TGTGCCAGCAGTCTAGCGGGAGGGCCGCGGGAGCAGTACTTC
CASSLAGGPREQYF
>TRBJ1-6|-|-|TRBV30
TGTGCCTGGGGGGAAATTGGGCTTTCACCCCTCCACTTT
CAWGEIGLSPLHF
>TRBJ1-4|-|-|TRBV21-1
TGTGCCAGCAGCCCCCTCGGGACAGGGGTCGAAAAACTGTTTTTT
CASSPLGTGVEKLFF
>TRBJ1-4|TRBD1|-|TRBV28
TGTGCCAGCAGTTTTATAGGGGGCCTTAATGAAAAACTGTTTTTT
CASSFIGGLNEKLFF
>TRBJ2-3|-|once|TRBV6-5
TGTGCCAGCAGTTACGGCGGGACAGATACGCAGTATTTT
CASSYGGTDTQYF
>TRBJ1-1|-|-|TRBV5-1
TGCGCCAGCAGCTTGGTGGGGCCGTTGAACACTGAAGCTTTCTTT
CASSLVGPLNTEAFF
>TRBJ1-2|-|-|TRBV11-2
TGTGCCAGCAGCGACTACAGGGAGGGTATCGGTGGCTACACCTTC
CASSDYREGIGGYTF
>TRBJ2-2|-|-|TRBV11-3
TGTGCCAGCAGCTCAAGCCGAAACACCGGGGAGCTGTTTTTT
CASSSSRNTGELFF
>TRBJ1-2|-|-|TRBV7-9
TGTGCCAGCAGCTTAGCCTCGGGGTTAAACTATGGCTACACCTTC
CASSLASGLNYGYTF
>TRBJ2-3|-|-|TRBV6-6
TGTGCCAGCAGTTACTCGACGGGGCAGGGGACAGATACGCAGTATTTT
CASSYSTGQGTDTQYF
>TRBJ1-2|-|-|TRBV6-5
TGTGCCAGCAGGCATAGTGAAAGCTATGGCTACACCTTC
CASRHSESYGYTF
>TRBJ2-6|-|-|TRBV15
TGTGCCACCAAAACGGGTGTTATCCTCTCTGGGGCCAACGTCCTGACTTTC
CATKTGVILSGANVLTF
>TRBJ2-3|TRBD1|-|TRBV6-5
TGTGCCAGCAGTCCCGACAGGGGCAGCACAGATACGCAGTATTTT
CASSPDRGSTDTQYF
>TRBJ2-7|-|-|TRBV11-2
TGTGCCAGCAGCTTGAGACGGAACAGCTCCTACGAGCAGTACTTC
CASSLRRNSSYEQYF
>TRBJ2-4|-|-|TRBV3-1/TRBV3-2
TGTGCCAGCAGCCAAGCTAACATTCAGTACTTC
CASSQANIQYF
>TRBJ2-1|TRBD1|-|TRBV24-1
TGTGCCACCAGTGATGGGGACAGGGAAGTGTTGAATGAGCAGTTCTTC
CATSDGDREVLNEQFF
>TRBJ1-2|-|-|TRBV28
TGTGCCAGCAGTGGACAGATAAACTATGGCTACACCTTC
CASSGQINYGYTF
>TRBJ2-1|TRBD2|-|TRBV29-1
TGCAGCGTTGAAGGGCTAGCGGGAGAACGGGGTGAGCAGTTCTTC
CSVEGLAGERGEQFF
>TRBJ2-3|TRBD2|many|TRBV15
TGTGCCACCACCGACAGCGGGGGCCTCGATACGCAGTATTTT
CATTDSGGLDTQYF
>TRBJ2-3|TRBD2|-|TRBV25-1
TGTGCCAGCACCTCGGGGGGACCACATGATACGCAGTATTTT
CASTSGGPHDTQYF
>TRBJ2-7|TRBD1|-|TRBV24-1
TGTGCCACCAGTGATCCCCCCGGGACAGGGAGCTCCTACGAGCAGTACTTC
CATSDPPGTGSSYEQYF
>TRBJ2-7|TRBD2|-|TRBV7-8
TGTGCCAGCAGCTTAGTGACTAGCGGGGGCTACGAGCAGTACTTC
CASSLVTSGGYEQYF
>TRBJ2-7|TRBD1|-|TRBV5-1
TGCGCCAGCAGCTTGGAAGCGACAGGGATCTACGAGCAGTACTTC
CASSLEATGIYEQYF
>TRBJ2-3|TRBD2|-|TRBV10-3
TGTGCCACCCACGAAGCGGGAGGGGCTAGCGGAAGCACAGATACGCAGTATTTT
CATHEAGGASGSTDTQYF
>TRBJ1-2|-|-|TRBV30
TGTGCCTGGAGTCCGACAGTAAAGGGTGGCTACACCTTC
CAWSPTVKGGYTF
>TRBJ2-5|TRBD2|-|TRBV5-1
TGCGCCAGCAGCTTGGCGGGAGGGTTGGAGACCCAGTACTTC
CASSLAGGLETQYF
>TRBJ1-5|-|-|TRBV28
TGTGCCAGCCTCCGACTGGAGCAGCCCCAGCATTTT
CASLRLEQPQHF
>TRBJ2-1|-|-|TRBV28
TGTGCCAGCAGTCCTTACAATGAGCAGTTCTTC
CASSPYNEQFF
>TRBJ2-3|TRBD2|-|TRBV4-2
TGTGCCAGCAGCCAAGATCGGGGGGGCCCAGATACGCAGTATTTT
CASSQDRGGPDTQYF
>TRBJ2-1|-|-|TRBV30
TGTGCCTGGAGTGAGGGAGAAGAGCAGTTCTTC
CAWSEGEEQFF
>TRBJ1-2|-|-|TRBV6-5
TGTGCCAGCAGTTACTCGAGTCAGGGGCCCGTCTATGGCTACACCTTC
CASSYSSQGPVYGYTF
>TRBJ1-6|TRBD1|-|TRBV10-3
TGTGCCATCAGGACAGGGGGCGTTGATTCACCCCTCCACTTT
CAIRTGGVDSPLHF